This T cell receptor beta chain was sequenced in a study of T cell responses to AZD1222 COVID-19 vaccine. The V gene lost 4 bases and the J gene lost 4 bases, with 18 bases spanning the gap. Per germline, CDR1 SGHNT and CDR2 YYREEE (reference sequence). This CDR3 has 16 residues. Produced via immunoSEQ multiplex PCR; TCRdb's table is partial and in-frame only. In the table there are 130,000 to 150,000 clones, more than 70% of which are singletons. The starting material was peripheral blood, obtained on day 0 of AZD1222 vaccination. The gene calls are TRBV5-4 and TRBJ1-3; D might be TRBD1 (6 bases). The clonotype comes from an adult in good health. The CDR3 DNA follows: TGTGCCAGCAGCCATAAACAGGGAATGTGGGGAAACACCATATATTTT. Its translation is CASSHKQGMWGNTIYF.